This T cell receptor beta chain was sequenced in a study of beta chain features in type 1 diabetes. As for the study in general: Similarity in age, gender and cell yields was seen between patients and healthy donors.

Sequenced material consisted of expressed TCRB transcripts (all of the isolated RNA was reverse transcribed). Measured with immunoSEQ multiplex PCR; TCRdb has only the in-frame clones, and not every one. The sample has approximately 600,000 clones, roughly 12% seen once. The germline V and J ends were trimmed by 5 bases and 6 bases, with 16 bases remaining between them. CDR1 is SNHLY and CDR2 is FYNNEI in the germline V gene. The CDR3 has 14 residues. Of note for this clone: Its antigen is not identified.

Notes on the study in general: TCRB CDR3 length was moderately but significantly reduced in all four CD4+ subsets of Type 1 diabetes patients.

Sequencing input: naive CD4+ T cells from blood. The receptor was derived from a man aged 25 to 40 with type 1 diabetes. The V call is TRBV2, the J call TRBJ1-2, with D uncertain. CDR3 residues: CASSRRLTGDGYTF. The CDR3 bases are TGTGCCAGCAGTCGGAGGCTCACCGGTGATGGCTACACCTTC.